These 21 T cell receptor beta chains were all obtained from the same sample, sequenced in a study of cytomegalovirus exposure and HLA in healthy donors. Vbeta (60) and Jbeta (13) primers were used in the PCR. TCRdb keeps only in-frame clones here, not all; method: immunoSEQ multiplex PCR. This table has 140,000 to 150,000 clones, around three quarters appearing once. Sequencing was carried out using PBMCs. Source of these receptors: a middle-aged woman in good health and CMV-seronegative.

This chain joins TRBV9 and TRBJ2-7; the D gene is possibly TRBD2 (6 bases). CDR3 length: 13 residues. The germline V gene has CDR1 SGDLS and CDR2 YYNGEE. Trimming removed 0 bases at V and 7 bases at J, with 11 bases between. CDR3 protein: CASSVALRGEQYF. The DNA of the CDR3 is TGTGCCAGCAGCGTAGCCTTACGGGGGGAGCAGTACTTC.

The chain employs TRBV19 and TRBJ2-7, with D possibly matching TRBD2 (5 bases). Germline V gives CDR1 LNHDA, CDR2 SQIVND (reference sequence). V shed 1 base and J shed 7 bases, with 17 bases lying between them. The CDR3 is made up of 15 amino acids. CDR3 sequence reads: CASSIGAAGQEEQYF. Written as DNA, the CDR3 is TGTGCCAGTAGTATAGGGGCCGCGGGTCAGGAGGAGCAGTACTTC.

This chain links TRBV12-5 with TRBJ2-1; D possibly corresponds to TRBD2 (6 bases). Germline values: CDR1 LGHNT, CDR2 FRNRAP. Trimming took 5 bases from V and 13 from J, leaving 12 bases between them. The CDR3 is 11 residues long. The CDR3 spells CASGNRDLQFF. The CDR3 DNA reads TGTGCTAGTGGTAACCGGGACTTACAGTTCTTC.

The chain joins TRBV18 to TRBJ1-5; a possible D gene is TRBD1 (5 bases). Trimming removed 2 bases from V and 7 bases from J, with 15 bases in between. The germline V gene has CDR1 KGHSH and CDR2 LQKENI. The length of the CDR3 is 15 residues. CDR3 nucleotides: TGTGCCAGCTCACCAATCGGGGGTGGAGGGCAGCCCCAGCATTTT. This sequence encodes CASSPIGGGGQPQHF. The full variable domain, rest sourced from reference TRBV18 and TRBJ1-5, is NAGVMQNPRHLVRRRGQEARLRCSPMKGHSHVYWYRQLPEEGLKFMVYLQKENIIDESGMPKERFSAEFPKEGPSILRIQQVVRGDSAAYFCASSPIGGGGQPQHFGDGTRLSIL.

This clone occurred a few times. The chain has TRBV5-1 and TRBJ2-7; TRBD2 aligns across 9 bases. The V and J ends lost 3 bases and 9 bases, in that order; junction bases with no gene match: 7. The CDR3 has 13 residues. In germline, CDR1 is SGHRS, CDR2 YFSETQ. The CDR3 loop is CASSSGTSLVQYF. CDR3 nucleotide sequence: TGCGCCAGCAGCTCCGGGACTAGCTTGGTGCAGTACTTC.

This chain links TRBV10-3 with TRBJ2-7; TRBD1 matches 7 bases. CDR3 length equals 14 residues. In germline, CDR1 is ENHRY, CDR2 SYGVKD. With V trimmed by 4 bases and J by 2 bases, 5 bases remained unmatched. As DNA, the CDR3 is TGTGCCATCAGTGGCCCGGGACAGCCCTACGAGCAGTACTTC. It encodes CAISGPGQPYEQYF.

This CDR3 reads CASSPPGHIYEQYF. The CDR3 DNA sequence: TGTGCCAGCAGTCCCCCGGGACATATCTACGAGCAGTACTTC. J is TRBJ2-7 and V is TRBV28; maybe TRBD1 (6 bases). The germline gives CDR1 MDHEN, CDR2 SYDVKM. Trimming removed 5 bases at V and 3 bases at J, with 14 bases between. The CDR3 loop spans 14 amino acids.

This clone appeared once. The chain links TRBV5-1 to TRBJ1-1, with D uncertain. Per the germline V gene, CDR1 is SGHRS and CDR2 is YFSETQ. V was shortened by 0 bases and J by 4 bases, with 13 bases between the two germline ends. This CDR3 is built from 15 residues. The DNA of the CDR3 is TGCGCCAGCAGCTTGGATGTCGGGATTGGCACTGAAGCTTTCTTT. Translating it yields CASSLDVGIGTEAFF.

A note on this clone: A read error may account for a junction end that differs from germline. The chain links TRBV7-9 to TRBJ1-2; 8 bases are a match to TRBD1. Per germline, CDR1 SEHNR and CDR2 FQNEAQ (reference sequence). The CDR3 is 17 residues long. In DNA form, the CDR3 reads TGTTCCAGCAGCCCAAACGCGGGACAGGTGGGGGGTTATGGCTACACCTTC. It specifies CSSSPNAGQVGGYGYTF. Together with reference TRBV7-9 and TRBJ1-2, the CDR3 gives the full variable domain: DTGVSQNPRHKITKRGQNVTFRCDPISEHNRLYWYRQTLGQGPEFLTYFQNEAQLEKSRLLSDRFSAERPKGSFSTLEIQRTEQGDSAMYLCSSSPNAGQVGGYGYTFGSGTRLTVV.

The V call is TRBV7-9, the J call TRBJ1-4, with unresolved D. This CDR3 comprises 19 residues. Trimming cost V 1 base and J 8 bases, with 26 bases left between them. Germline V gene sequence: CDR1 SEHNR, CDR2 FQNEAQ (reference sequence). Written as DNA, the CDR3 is TGTGCCAGCAGCTTAGTTTTAGGCGGGCACGGTGGGTTTTTCGAAAAACTGTTTTTT. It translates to CASSLVLGGHGGFFEKLFF.

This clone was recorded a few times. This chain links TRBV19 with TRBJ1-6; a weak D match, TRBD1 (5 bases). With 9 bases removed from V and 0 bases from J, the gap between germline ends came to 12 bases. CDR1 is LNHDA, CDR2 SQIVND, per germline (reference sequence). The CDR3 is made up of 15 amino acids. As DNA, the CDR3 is TGTGCCAGCCTTCAAGACAGCTCCTATAATTCACCCCTCCACTTT. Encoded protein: CASLQDSSYNSPLHF.

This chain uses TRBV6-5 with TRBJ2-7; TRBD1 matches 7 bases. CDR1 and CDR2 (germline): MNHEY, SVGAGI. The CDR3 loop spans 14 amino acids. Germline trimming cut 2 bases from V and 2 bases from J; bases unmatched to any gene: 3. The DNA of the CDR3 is TGTGCCAGCAGTTACCGGGACAGTCCCTACGAGCAGTACTTC. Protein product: CASSYRDSPYEQYF.

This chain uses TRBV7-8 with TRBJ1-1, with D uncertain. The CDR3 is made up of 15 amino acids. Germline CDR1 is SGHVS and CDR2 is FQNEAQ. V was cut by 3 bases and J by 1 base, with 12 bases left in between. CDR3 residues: CASSFYVEGNTEAFF. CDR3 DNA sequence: TGTGCCAGCAGCTTTTACGTGGAGGGGAACACTGAAGCTTTCTTT. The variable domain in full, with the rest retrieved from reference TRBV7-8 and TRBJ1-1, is GAGVSQSPRYKVAKRGQDVALRCDPISGHVSLFWYQQALGQGPEFLTYFQNEAQLDKSGLPSDRFFAERPEGSVSTLKIQRTQQEDSAVYLCASSFYVEGNTEAFFGQGTRLTVV.

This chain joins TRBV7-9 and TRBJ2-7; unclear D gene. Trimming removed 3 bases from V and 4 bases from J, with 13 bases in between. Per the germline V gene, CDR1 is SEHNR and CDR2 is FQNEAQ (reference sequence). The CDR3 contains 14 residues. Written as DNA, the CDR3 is TGTGCCAGCAGCTTTTCGTCCAGTTCATACGAGCAGTACTTC. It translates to CASSFSSSSYEQYF.

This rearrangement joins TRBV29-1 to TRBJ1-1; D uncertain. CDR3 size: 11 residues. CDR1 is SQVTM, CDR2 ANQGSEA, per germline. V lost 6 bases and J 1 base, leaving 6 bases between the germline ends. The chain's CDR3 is CSVRANTEAFF. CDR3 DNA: TGCAGCGTCCGAGCGAACACTGAAGCTTTCTTT.

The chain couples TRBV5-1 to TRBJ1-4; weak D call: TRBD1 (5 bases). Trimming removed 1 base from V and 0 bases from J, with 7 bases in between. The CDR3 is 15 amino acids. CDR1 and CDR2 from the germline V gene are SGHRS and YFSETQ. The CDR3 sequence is CASSLQGATNEKLFF. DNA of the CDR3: TGCGCCAGCAGCTTGCAAGGGGCAACTAATGAAAAACTGTTTTTT.

CDR3 protein: CASSLLLLAGQKNTEAFF. As DNA, the CDR3 is TGTGCCAGCAGCTTACTATTATTGGCGGGGCAGAAAAACACTGAAGCTTTCTTT. V gene TRBV7-6 combines with J gene TRBJ1-1; D might be TRBD1 (5 bases). This CDR3 region has 18 residues. V was trimmed by 2 bases and J by 2 bases, leaving 21 bases between them. Germline V gene sequence: CDR1 SGHVS, CDR2 FNYEAQ.

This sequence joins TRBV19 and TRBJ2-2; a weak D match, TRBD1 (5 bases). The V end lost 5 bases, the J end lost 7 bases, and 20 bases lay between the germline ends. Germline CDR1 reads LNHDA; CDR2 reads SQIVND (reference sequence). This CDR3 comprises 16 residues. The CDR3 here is CASSPKMGSGNGELFF. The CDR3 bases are TGTGCCAGTAGTCCGAAAATGGGATCAGGGAACGGGGAGCTGTTTTTT.

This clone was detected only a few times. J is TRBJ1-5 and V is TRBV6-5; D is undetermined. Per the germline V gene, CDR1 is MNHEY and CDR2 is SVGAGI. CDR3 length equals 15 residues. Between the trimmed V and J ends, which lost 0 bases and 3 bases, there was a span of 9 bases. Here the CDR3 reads CASSYSSGANQPQHF. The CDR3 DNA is TGTGCCAGCAGTTACTCATCCGGAGCCAATCAGCCCCAGCATTTT.

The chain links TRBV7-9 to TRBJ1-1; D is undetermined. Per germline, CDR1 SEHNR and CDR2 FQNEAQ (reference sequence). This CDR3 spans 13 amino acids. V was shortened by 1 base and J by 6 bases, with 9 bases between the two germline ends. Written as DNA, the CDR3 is TGTGCCAGCAGCTTAGTGAGCTCCCCTGAAGCTTTCTTT. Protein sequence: CASSLVSSPEAFF.

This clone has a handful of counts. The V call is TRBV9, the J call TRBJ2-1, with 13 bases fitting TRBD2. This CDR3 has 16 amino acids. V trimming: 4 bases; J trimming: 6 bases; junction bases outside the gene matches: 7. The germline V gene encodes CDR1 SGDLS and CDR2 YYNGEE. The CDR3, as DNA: TGTGCCAGCAGCTCCCGGACTAGCGGGAGTGGCAATGAGCAGTTCTTC. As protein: CASSSRTSGSGNEQFF.